These 9 T cell receptor beta chains were all obtained from the same sample, sequenced in a study of shared clonotypes between healthy human individuals. Measured with immunoSEQ multiplex PCR; TCRdb has only the in-frame clones, and not every one. The sample has some 700,000 clones, 90% seen once. Sequenced input: memory CD8+ T cells from PBMCs. As for subset: CD45RO+ cells pooled with CCR7-negative TemRA cells. The receptors were gathered from a man between 18 and 35 years old in good health. Some clones in this sample may be carry-over from other donors' samples.

This clone was detected only once. J is TRBJ2-4 and V is TRBV7-2, with a weak D call TRBD1 (6 bases). The V and J ends lost 5 bases and 0 bases respectively, with 17 bases between them. Germline V gene data show CDR1 as SGHTA and CDR2 as FQGNSA. This CDR3 is built from 17 residues. CDR3 amino acids: CASSPRQDILAKNIQYF. In DNA form, the CDR3 reads TGTGCCAGCAGCCCCCGACAGGATATTCTAGCCAAAAACATTCAGTACTTC. Combining the CDR3 with reference TRBV7-2 and TRBJ2-4 gives the whole variable domain GAGVSQSPSNKVTEKGKDVELRCDPISGHTALYWYRQSLGQGLEFLIYFQGNSAPDKSGLPSDRFSAERTGGSVSTLTIQRTQQEDSAVYLCASSPRQDILAKNIQYFGAGTRLSVL.

This chain joins TRBV15 and TRBJ2-1; 9 positions agree with TRBD2. Germline CDR1 and CDR2: LNHNV and YYDKDF (reference sequence). The ends lost 5 bases at V and 10 bases at J; junction bases unmatched: 9. The CDR3 spans 14 residues. CDR3 bases: TGTGCCACCAGCTTAGAAGCGGGAGGAAGGGAGCAGTTCTTC. Protein product: CATSLEAGGREQFF.

The V and J genes are TRBV27 and TRBJ2-7; D remains unclear. Trimming left V 3 bases short and J 0 bases short, with 12 bases between. CDR1 is MNHEY, CDR2 SMNVEV, per germline (reference sequence). This CDR3 has 15 residues. CDR3 residues: CASSFIPRSSYEQYF. The CDR3 DNA is TGTGCCAGCAGTTTTATACCTAGGAGCTCCTACGAGCAGTACTTC.

The rearrangement joins TRBV5-8 to TRBJ1-1, with D maybe TRBD1 (5 bases). Between the trimmed V and J ends, which lost 2 bases and 5 bases, there was a span of 10 bases. Germline V CDR1 and CDR2: SGHTS, YDEGEE. This CDR3 is 13 amino acids long. CDR3: CASSFGAGTEAFF. CDR3 nucleotide sequence: TGTGCCAGCAGCTTTGGGGCAGGGACTGAAGCTTTCTTT.

The chain carries TRBV4-2 and TRBJ1-2; D is unresolved. This CDR3 has 15 residues. Germline CDR1 reads LGHNA; CDR2 reads YNFKEQ. The V end lost 0 bases, the J end lost 6 bases, and 14 bases lay between the germline ends. The CDR3 protein is CASSQDPSPRDGYTF. CDR3 coding DNA: TGTGCCAGCAGCCAAGACCCCTCCCCAAGGGATGGCTACACCTTC.

This rearrangement joins TRBV6-1 to TRBJ2-7; a weak D match, TRBD2 (6 bases). V was trimmed by 7 bases and J by 2 bases, leaving 12 bases between them. The CDR3 sequence is 13 residues long. Per germline, CDR1 MNHNS and CDR2 SASEGT. CDR3 DNA sequence: TGTGCCAGCACCTGGGACTTAACCTACGAGCAGTACTTC. Protein sequence: CASTWDLTYEQYF.

J is TRBJ1-4 and V is TRBV30; 9 positions agree with TRBD1. Germline assignment: CDR1 GTSNPN and CDR2 SVGIG (reference sequence). Trimming at V came to 5 bases and at J to 8 bases, leaving 6 bases not matched to a gene. CDR3 length: 13 residues. In DNA form, the CDR3 reads TGTGCCTGGCGACAGGGGGGAGAAGAAAAACTGTTTTTT. Protein: CAWRQGGEEKLFF.

The chain uses TRBV5-6 and TRBJ2-7; D might be TRBD1 (6 bases). The V end lost 1 base, the J end lost 4 bases, and 12 bases lay between the germline ends. The CDR3 is 14 amino acids. Germline V CDR1 and CDR2: SGHDT, YYEEEE. The CDR3 DNA reads TGTGCCAGCAGCTTGTGGGACACACTTTACGAGCAGTACTTC. Amino acid sequence: CASSLWDTLYEQYF.

The chain has TRBV7-2 and TRBJ1-6; TRBD1 might be the D (6 bases). The V gene's germline CDR1 is SGHTA and CDR2 FQGNSA. V lost 5 bases and J 7 bases, leaving 12 bases between the germline ends. The CDR3 runs 14 residues. The CDR3 region has the DNA TGTGCCAGCAGCCAAACAGGGAAGAATTCACCCCTCCACTTT. Protein product: CASSQTGKNSPLHF.